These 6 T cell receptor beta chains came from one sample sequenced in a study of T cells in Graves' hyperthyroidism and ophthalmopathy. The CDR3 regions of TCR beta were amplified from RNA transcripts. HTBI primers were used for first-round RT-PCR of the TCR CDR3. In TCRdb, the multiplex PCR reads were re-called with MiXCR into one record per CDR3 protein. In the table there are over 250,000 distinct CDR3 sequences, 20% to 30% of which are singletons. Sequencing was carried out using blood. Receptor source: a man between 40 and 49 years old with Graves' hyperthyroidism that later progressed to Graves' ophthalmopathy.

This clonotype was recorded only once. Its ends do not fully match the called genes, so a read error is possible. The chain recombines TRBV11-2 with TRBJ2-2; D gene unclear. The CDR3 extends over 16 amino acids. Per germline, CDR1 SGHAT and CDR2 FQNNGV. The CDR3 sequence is CAGSPGPLFDTGELFF. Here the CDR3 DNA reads TGTGCCGGCAGCCCCGGTCCCCTGTTCGACACCGGGGAGCTGTTTTTT.

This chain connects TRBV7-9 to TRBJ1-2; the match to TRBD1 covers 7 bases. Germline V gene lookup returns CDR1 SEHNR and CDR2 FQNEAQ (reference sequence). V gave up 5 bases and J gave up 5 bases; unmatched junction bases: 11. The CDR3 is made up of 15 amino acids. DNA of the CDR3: TGTGCCAGCAGCCCTTCCGGGACAGACAATTATGGCTACACCTTC. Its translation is CASSPSGTDNYGYTF.

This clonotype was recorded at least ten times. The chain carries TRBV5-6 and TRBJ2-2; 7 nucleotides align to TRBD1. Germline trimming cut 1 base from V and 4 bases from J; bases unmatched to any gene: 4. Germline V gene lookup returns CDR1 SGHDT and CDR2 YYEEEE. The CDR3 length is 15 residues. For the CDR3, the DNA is TGTGCCAGCAGCTTGCTGGGACAGAGCACCGGGGAGCTGTTTTTT. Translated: CASSLLGQSTGELFF.

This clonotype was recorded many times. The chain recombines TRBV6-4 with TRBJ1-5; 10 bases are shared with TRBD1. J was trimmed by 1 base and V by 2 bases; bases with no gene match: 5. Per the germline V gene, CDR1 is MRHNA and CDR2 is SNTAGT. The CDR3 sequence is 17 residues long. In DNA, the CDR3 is TGTGCCAGCAGTGACAGGACAGGGGGTGAAAGCAATCAGCCCCAGCATTTT. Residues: CASSDRTGGESNQPQHF.

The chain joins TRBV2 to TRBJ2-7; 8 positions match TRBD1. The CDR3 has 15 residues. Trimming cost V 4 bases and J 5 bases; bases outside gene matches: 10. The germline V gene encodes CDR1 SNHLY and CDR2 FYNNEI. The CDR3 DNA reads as TGTGCCAGCAGTGTAATCCGTCAGGGGGCCGACGAGCAGTACTTC. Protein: CASSVIRQGADEQYF.

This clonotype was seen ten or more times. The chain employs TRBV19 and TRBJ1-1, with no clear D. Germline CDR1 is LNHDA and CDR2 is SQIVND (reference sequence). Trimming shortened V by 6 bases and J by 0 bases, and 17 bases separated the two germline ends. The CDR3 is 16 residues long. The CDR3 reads CASSTPSGRMNTEAFF. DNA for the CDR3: TGTGCCAGTAGCACACCTTCTGGACGGATGAACACTGAAGCTTTCTTT.